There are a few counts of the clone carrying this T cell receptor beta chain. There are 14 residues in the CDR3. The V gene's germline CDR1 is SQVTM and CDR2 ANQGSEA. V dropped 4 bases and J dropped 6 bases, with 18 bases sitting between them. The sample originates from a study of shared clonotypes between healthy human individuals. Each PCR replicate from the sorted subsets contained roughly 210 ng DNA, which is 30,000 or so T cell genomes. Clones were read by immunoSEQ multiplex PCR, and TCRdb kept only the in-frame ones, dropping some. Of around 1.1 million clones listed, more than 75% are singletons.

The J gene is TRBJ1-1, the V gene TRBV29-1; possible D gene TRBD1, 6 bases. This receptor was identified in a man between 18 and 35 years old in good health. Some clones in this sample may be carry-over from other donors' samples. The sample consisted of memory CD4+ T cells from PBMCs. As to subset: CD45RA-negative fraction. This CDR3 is CSVVLQTGAAEAFF. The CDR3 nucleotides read TGCAGCGTTGTCCTACAGACGGGGGCGGCTGAAGCTTTCTTT.